These T cell receptor beta chains were read from a single sample in a study of T cells expressing NK-cell markers. TCRdb reprocessed the 5' RACE reads and stores each CDR3 protein as one record, lacking DNA. The sample has 400,000 to 450,000 distinct CDR3 sequences, and its top ten clones hold 7.3%. Sequencing was done on a sample of blood T cells: a sorted CD56 or NKG2C T cell subset, CD4+ or CD8+ T cells, or bulk PBMC T cells (not recorded which). The receptors shown here come from a woman between 18 and 70 years old in good health. Both conserved end residues are part of each CDR3.

j_gene,v_gene,CDR3aa
TRBJ2-5,TRBV4-3,CASSQELVAWETQYF
TRBJ2-3,TRBV7-3,CASSFPGGTDTQYF
TRBJ2-7,TRBV29-1,CSVEASSYEQYF
TRBJ2-1,TRBV6-5,CASSYRGDNEQFF
TRBJ2-3,TRBV2,CASSDDRETDTQYF
TRBJ1-4,TRBV12-3/TRBV12-4,CASSARQGTNEKLFF
TRBJ2-1,TRBV7-3,CASSETGPGEQFF
TRBJ1-6,TRBV3-1,CASKLGASYRGDSPLHF
TRBJ1-4,TRBV20-1,CSARQGQGEKLFF
TRBJ1-1,TRBV5-1,CASSPLGASNTEAFF
TRBJ2-7,TRBV28,CASGEGRGPSSYEQYF
TRBJ1-6,TRBV5-6,CASTPRSSYNSPLHF
TRBJ1-5,TRBV15,CATSRTNQPQHF
TRBJ2-2,TRBV20-1,CSARFPGTNTGELFF
TRBJ1-1,TRBV7-3,CASSFSPGDEAFF
TRBJ1-1,TRBV5-1,CASSLTGGMNTEAFF
TRBJ2-1,TRBV27,CASRGVSSYNEQFF
TRBJ2-1,TRBV12-3/TRBV12-4,CASSSSGSEDEQFF
TRBJ2-1,TRBV20-1,CSASDRGPAYNEQFF
TRBJ2-7,TRBV29-1,CSVVQGSYEQYF
TRBJ2-4,TRBV4-1,CASSQEGDIQYF
TRBJ2-4,TRBV14,CASSQGVAGAAKNIQYF
TRBJ1-2,TRBV25-1,CASSEDRAKGYTF
TRBJ1-3,TRBV4-3,CASSQDHWGNTIYF
TRBJ2-7,TRBV4-1,CASSQEGTSGFYEQYF
TRBJ2-3,TRBV28,CASRALRPTDTQYF